This T cell receptor (beta chain) was obtained from a study of blood T cell repertoires in COVID-19. CDR1 SGHTA and CDR2 FQGNSA come from the germline V gene. The CDR3 consists of 15 residues. Between the trimmed V and J ends, which lost 5 bases and 4 bases, there was a span of 17 bases. Only in-frame clones appear in the TCRdb table, and some are missing; sequencing was by immunoSEQ multiplex PCR. This table holds some 94,000 clones, about 83% found once. The sample comprised peripheral blood. The rearrangement joins TRBV7-2 to TRBJ1-2; tentatively, D is TRBD1 (6 bases). This TCR derives from an older woman with COVID-19, enrolled during active disease. The CDR3 region is CASSKNSGTSYGYTF. CDR3 DNA: TGTGCCAGCAGCAAAAACTCCGGGACAAGCTATGGCTACACCTTC.